This TCR beta chain comes out of a study of PD-1 blockade in classical Hodgkin lymphoma. A remark on this clone: The antigen is undetermined.

The germline CDR1 and CDR2 sequences are GTSNPN and SVGIG (reference sequence). This CDR3 spans 12 amino acids. V was pared by 6 bases and J by 2 bases, with 9 bases between. Relapse after autologous stem cell transplantation occurred in every patient, and brentuximab vedotin exposure varied. Measured with immunoSEQ multiplex PCR; TCRdb has only the in-frame clones, and not every one. Of tens of thousands of clones in the sample, around 77% were seen once. General study results and limits: Baseline TCR diversity was reportedly lower in newly diagnosed patients than in healthy donors. It was reported as lower still in relapsed/refractory patients.

The chain employs TRBV30 and TRBJ2-3, with unresolved D. The starting material was peripheral blood mononuclear cells (PBMCs), obtained before the second cycle of nivolumab. This receptor was obtained from a human donor with classical Hodgkin lymphoma. CDR3 loop: CACRPDTDTQYF. CDR3 coding DNA: TGTGCCTGCAGGCCGGACACAGATACGCAGTATTTT.